A selection of T cell receptor beta chains follows, all from one sample in a study of blood T cell repertoires in COVID-19. Assay: immunoSEQ multiplex PCR; the TCRdb copy retains only in-frame clones and omits some. The table lists approximately 300,000 clones, 85% of them singletons. Sequenced input: PBMCs or T cells enriched from blood (not recorded which). The receptors come from a woman aged 25 to 45 who had been exposed to COVID-19. Both conserved end residues are part of each CDR3. The size field is filled for only some rows; it gives once, few, many or a size class.

TRBV4-2	TRBJ2-5	once	CASSYGGAGQETQYF
TRBV20-1	TRBJ2-5	few	CSASGWYRENQETQYF
TRBV9	TRBJ1-1	NA	CASSVGLVSVYTEAFF
TRBV15	TRBJ1-3	NA	CATSPRDREMGNTIYF
TRBV29-1	TRBJ2-1	NA	CSVEFSRGQGEQFF
TRBV12-3/TRBV12-4	TRBJ1-1	NA	CASSLQGTEAFF
TRBV21-1	TRBJ1-6	NA	CASSKGSDREGSPLHF
TRBV28	TRBJ1-2	once	CASSFQGFNYGYTF
TRBV6-5	TRBJ2-7	once	CASSNPGQGVYEQYF
TRBV5-6	TRBJ1-2	few	CASSFGRGANGYTF
TRBV28	TRBJ1-1	NA	CASSLLQGGGAEAFF
TRBV30	TRBJ1-2	NA	CAWTRDSNGYTF
TRBV4-2	TRBJ2-5	NA	CASSQERGPVETQYF
TRBV6-5	TRBJ1-1	NA	CASSYAAPSMAEAFF